This is a list of T cell receptor beta chains from one sample in a study of cytomegalovirus exposure and HLA in healthy donors. Repertoires were generated with immunoSEQ multiplex PCR, while TCRdb's copy carries only in-frame clones and drops some. The sample lists approximately 100,000 clones, 70% to 80% occurring once. Material for sequencing was PBMCs. The origin of the receptors is a man in his 60s in good health and CMV-seropositive. Each CDR3 is given with its conserved first and last residue. The D gene is left open where the match is weak. Some rows have no size entry. The others give once, few or many, or a class for an expanded clone.

D gene,J gene,V gene,clone size,CDR3 protein,CDR3 DNA
TRBD1,TRBJ2-7,TRBV11-2,NA,CASSFWTGSYEQYF,TGTGCCAGCAGCTTCTGGACAGGGAGCTACGAGCAGTACTTC
NA,TRBJ2-5,TRBV5-4,NA,CASSFGETQYF,TGTGCCAGCAGCTTCGGAGAGACCCAGTACTTC
NA,TRBJ1-2,TRBV7-9,NA,CASSLLVNTF,TGTGCCAGCAGCTTACTCGTAAACACCTTC
NA,TRBJ1-1,TRBV19,NA,CASSGTLDRGEAFF,TGTGCCAGTAGCGGGACACTGGACCGGGGAGAAGCTTTCTTT
TRBD2,TRBJ2-1,TRBV5-1,NA,CASSLKLAGNYNEQFF,TGCGCCAGCAGCTTAAAATTAGCGGGGAACTACAATGAGCAGTTCTTC
TRBD2,TRBJ2-1,TRBV13,NA,CASSLGLAGDDEQFF,TGTGCCAGCAGCTTGGGTCTAGCGGGGGACGATGAGCAGTTCTTC
TRBD2,TRBJ2-5,TRBV6-4,NA,CASSKRGVQETQYF,TGTGCCAGCAGTAAACGGGGGGTCCAAGAGACCCAGTACTTC
TRBD1,TRBJ1-1,TRBV12-5,NA,CASGGTGGNTEAFF,TGTGCTAGTGGGGGGACAGGGGGGAACACTGAAGCTTTCTTT
TRBD2,TRBJ2-7,TRBV28,NA,CASTLAGGTYEQYF,TGTGCCAGCACCCTAGCGGGGGGGACCTACGAGCAGTACTTC
NA,TRBJ1-2,TRBV9,NA,CASSYGLTPDGYTF,TGTGCCAGCAGCTACGGACTGACCCCAGATGGCTACACCTTC
NA,TRBJ2-3,TRBV19,NA,CASSIDFLTMGATDTQYF,TGTGCCAGTAGTATAGACTTCCTCACAATGGGGGCCACAGATACGCAGTATTTT
NA,TRBJ1-1,TRBV27,once,CASSLSRGWNTEAFF,TGTGCCAGCAGTTTATCTCGGGGTTGGAACACTGAAGCTTTCTTT
TRBD1,TRBJ1-5,TRBV15,NA,CATSRGTGIQPQHF,TGTGCCACCAGCAGAGGGACAGGGATTCAGCCCCAGCATTTT
NA,TRBJ2-2,TRBV6-5,NA,CASSSGGNTGELFF,TGTGCCAGCAGTTCCGGGGGGAACACCGGGGAGCTGTTTTTT
TRBD2,TRBJ2-3,TRBV29-1,NA,CSVGGRATDTQYF,TGCAGCGTTGGAGGGAGGGCCACAGATACGCAGTATTTT
NA,TRBJ2-5,TRBV2,NA,CASSEGGQGLGETQYF,TGTGCCAGCAGTGAAGGAGGACAAGGGCTCGGGGAGACCCAGTACTTC
TRBD1,TRBJ2-7,TRBV10-2,NA,CASSTPDRGYEQYF,TGCGCCAGTTCAACCCCGGACAGGGGCTACGAGCAGTACTTC
NA,TRBJ2-1,TRBV7-8,NA,CASSLGRRRAYNEQFF,TGTGCCAGCAGCTTAGGGAGGCGGCGTGCGTACAATGAGCAGTTCTTC
TRBD1,TRBJ1-1,TRBV11-2,few,CASSAGQGRTEAFF,TGTGCCAGCAGCGCTGGACAGGGCAGAACTGAAGCTTTCTTT
NA,TRBJ1-3,TRBV15,NA,CATSRAGGENTIYF,TGTGCCACCAGCAGGGCTGGAGGGGAAAACACCATATATTTT
NA,TRBJ1-4,TRBV6-1,NA,CASSVRQDSTHEKLFF,TGTGCCAGCAGTGTTCGACAGGACTCCACCCATGAAAAACTGTTTTTT
NA,TRBJ2-7,TRBV5-6,NA,CASSGSPGEQYF,TGTGCCAGCAGCGGGAGCCCTGGAGAGCAGTACTTC
NA,TRBJ2-7,TRBV6-1,NA,CASSENNYEQYF,TGTGCCAGCAGTGAAAACAACTACGAGCAGTACTTC
TRBD2,TRBJ2-7,TRBV7-6,NA,CASTNLGEGYEQYF,TGTGCCAGCACTAACCTAGGGGAGGGGTACGAGCAGTACTTC
NA,TRBJ1-2,TRBV5-4,few,CASSFGGNYGYTF,TGTGCCAGCAGCTTCGGGGGAAACTATGGCTACACCTTC
NA,TRBJ2-5,TRBV4-1,few,CASSQEGLGGVAGQETQYF,TGCGCCAGCAGCCAAGAGGGACTTGGAGGAGTTGCAGGTCAAGAGACCCAGTACTTC
TRBD1,TRBJ2-1,TRBV14,once,CASSQRQGLRDEQFF,TGTGCCAGCAGCCAAAGACAGGGTTTGAGAGATGAGCAGTTCTTC
TRBD1,TRBJ2-5,TRBV9,once,CASSTRQGQQYF,TGTGCCAGCAGCACTCGTCAGGGACAGCAGTACTTC
NA,TRBJ2-7,TRBV27,NA,CASSLLGRYSREQYF,TGTGCCAGCAGTTTATTGGGCAGGTACTCCCGCGAGCAGTACTTC
NA,TRBJ2-5,TRBV9,NA,CASSNRGQETQYF,TGTGCCAGCAGCAACCGGGGCCAAGAGACCCAGTACTTC
NA,TRBJ1-1,TRBV4-2,NA,CASSQDDRKAFF,TGTGCCAGCAGCCAAGACGACAGGAAAGCTTTCTTT
NA,TRBJ2-1,TRBV12-5,NA,CASGLVDKGGAAHNEQFF,TGTGCTAGTGGTTTGGTAGATAAGGGCGGGGCGGCCCACAATGAGCAGTTCTTC
NA,TRBJ1-1,TRBV20-1,NA,CSAGRGTEAFF,TGCAGTGCTGGTAGAGGCACTGAAGCTTTCTTT